Listed below are T cell receptor beta chains from one sample, sequenced in a study of blood T cell repertoires in COVID-19. Libraries were prepared by immunoSEQ multiplex PCR; TCRdb keeps only in-frame clonotypes and omits some of them. The table lists approximately 200,000 clones, roughly nine tenths of them singletons. The sequencing sample was made of peripheral blood. The source of these receptors is a woman aged 45-65 years with acute or convalescent COVID-19. Both conserved end residues are part of each CDR3. Each record gives: clone size, J gene, D gene, V gene, CDR3 DNA, CDR3 protein. D genes are given only for firm matches. Size is omitted from some rows. Given values are once, few, many or a class for expanded clones.

size: .
J: TRBJ2-1
D: .
V: TRBV11-2
DNA: TGTGCCAGCAGAGCACCCGGGAGCTCTCGTGAGCAGTTCTTC
CDR3: CASRAPGSSREQFF

size: .
J: TRBJ1-2
D: .
V: TRBV7-2
DNA: TGTGCCAGCAGCTTAGGAGGGCAGACCTATGGCTACACCTTC
CDR3: CASSLGGQTYGYTF

size: .
J: TRBJ2-3
D: TRBD1
V: TRBV5-4
DNA: TGTGCCAGCAGCTTTGACAGGGGGCGAGCAGATACGCAGTATTTT
CDR3: CASSFDRGRADTQYF

size: .
J: TRBJ1-1
D: .
V: TRBV5-1
DNA: TGCGCCAGCAGCCGACAGGAGAACACTGAAGCTTTCTTT
CDR3: CASSRQENTEAFF

size: .
J: TRBJ2-2
D: TRBD1
V: TRBV5-1
DNA: TGCGCCAGCAGCTACGGACAGGGGGAGACTGGGGAGCTGTTTTTT
CDR3: CASSYGQGETGELFF

size: .
J: TRBJ2-3
D: TRBD1
V: TRBV4-3
DNA: TGCGCCAGCAGCCCAGACAGGGCCGCAGATACGCAGTATTTT
CDR3: CASSPDRAADTQYF

size: .
J: TRBJ2-7
D: TRBD2
V: TRBV5-4
DNA: TGTGCCAGCAGCTGGACTAGCGGGAGTGATGAGCAGTACTTC
CDR3: CASSWTSGSDEQYF

size: once
J: TRBJ2-2
D: .
V: TRBV29-1
DNA: TGCAGCGTTGAAGATCGAATAGAAAAGGGGAAGAGCGGGGAGCTGTTTTTT
CDR3: CSVEDRIEKGKSGELFF

size: .
J: TRBJ2-7
D: TRBD2
V: TRBV5-1
DNA: TGCGCCAGCAGCTTGGGTGAGGGAGGGTACGAGCAGTACTTC
CDR3: CASSLGEGGYEQYF

size: .
J: TRBJ2-2
D: TRBD2
V: TRBV3-1/TRBV3-2
DNA: TGTGCCAGCAGCCAGATTAGCGGGAGGGACACCGGGGAGCTGTTTTTT
CDR3: CASSQISGRDTGELFF

size: .
J: TRBJ2-3
D: TRBD2
V: TRBV19
DNA: TGTGCCAGTACACGGACTAGCGTGTTAGTTAGCACAGATACGCAGTATTTT
CDR3: CASTRTSVLVSTDTQYF

size: once
J: TRBJ1-6
D: .
V: TRBV27
DNA: TGTGCCAGCAGTTTATCCTATCGGGGGTTCGATAGTTCACCCCTCCACTTT
CDR3: CASSLSYRGFDSSPLHF

size: .
J: TRBJ1-1
D: .
V: TRBV5-1
DNA: TGCGCCAGCAAACGGACAAAGAACACTGAAGCTTTCTTT
CDR3: CASKRTKNTEAFF

size: .
J: TRBJ2-7
D: TRBD2
V: TRBV7-2
DNA: TGTGCCAGCAGCTTAACGGGACTAGCCCACGAGCAGTACTTC
CDR3: CASSLTGLAHEQYF

size: .
J: TRBJ1-5
D: .
V: TRBV6-2/TRBV6-3
DNA: TGTGCCAGCAGCCAACTCAATCAGCCCCAGCATTTT
CDR3: CASSQLNQPQHF

size: .
J: TRBJ2-1
D: TRBD2
V: TRBV2
DNA: TGTGCCAGCATCTCCCTTTGGACTAGCGGTAAATACAATGAGCAGTTCTTC
CDR3: CASISLWTSGKYNEQFF

size: .
J: TRBJ1-2
D: TRBD1
V: TRBV5-6
DNA: TGTGCCAGCAGCCCCGGGACAGCTCTACCCCACTATGGCTACACCTTC
CDR3: CASSPGTALPHYGYTF

size: .
J: TRBJ2-3
D: .
V: TRBV4-1
DNA: TGCGCCAGCAGCCAAGGACTAAGATGGGACACAGATACGCAGTATTTT
CDR3: CASSQGLRWDTDTQYF

size: .
J: TRBJ2-7
D: TRBD2
V: TRBV4-3
DNA: TGCGCCAGCAGCCAAGAACTAGCGGGGTCCTTCTCCTACGAGCAGTACTTC
CDR3: CASSQELAGSFSYEQYF

size: .
J: TRBJ1-1
D: .
V: TRBV12-3/TRBV12-4
DNA: TGTGCCAGCACCGAGGGTGTTTGGGCTTTCTTT
CDR3: CASTEGVWAFF

size: .
J: TRBJ2-2
D: .
V: TRBV5-6
DNA: TGTGCCAGCAGCTTGGTTCTGGGCCGAACCGGGGAGCTGTTTTTT
CDR3: CASSLVLGRTGELFF

size: few
J: TRBJ1-1
D: .
V: TRBV4-2
DNA: TGTGCCAGCAGCCAAGATGGGCAGGGAAGTTTGAACACTGAAGCTTTCTTT
CDR3: CASSQDGQGSLNTEAFF

size: .
J: TRBJ2-1
D: TRBD2
V: TRBV29-1
DNA: TGCAGCGTCCTACTAGCGGGGGGGGTCAATGAGCAGTTCTTC
CDR3: CSVLLAGGVNEQFF

size: once
J: TRBJ2-5
D: TRBD1
V: TRBV2
DNA: TGTGCCAGCAGTGAAATAGGGGGCGGTTTATTGGAGACCCAGTACTTC
CDR3: CASSEIGGGLLETQYF

size: .
J: TRBJ1-2
D: TRBD1
V: TRBV14
DNA: TGTGCCAGCAGCCCCCGACAGGGATATGGCTACACCTTC
CDR3: CASSPRQGYGYTF

size: once
J: TRBJ2-7
D: .
V: TRBV6-2/TRBV6-3
DNA: TGTGCCAGCAGTCGACAGGGAGGCGAGCAGTACTTC
CDR3: CASSRQGGEQYF

size: .
J: TRBJ1-1
D: TRBD1
V: TRBV11-1
DNA: TGTGCCAGCAGCTTAAGACAGGGATTGCCTGAAGCTTTCTTT
CDR3: CASSLRQGLPEAFF

size: .
J: TRBJ2-3
D: TRBD2
V: TRBV5-1
DNA: TGCGCCAGCAGCGGGGGGAGCGGGAGTCGAAATACGCAGTATTTT
CDR3: CASSGGSGSRNTQYF